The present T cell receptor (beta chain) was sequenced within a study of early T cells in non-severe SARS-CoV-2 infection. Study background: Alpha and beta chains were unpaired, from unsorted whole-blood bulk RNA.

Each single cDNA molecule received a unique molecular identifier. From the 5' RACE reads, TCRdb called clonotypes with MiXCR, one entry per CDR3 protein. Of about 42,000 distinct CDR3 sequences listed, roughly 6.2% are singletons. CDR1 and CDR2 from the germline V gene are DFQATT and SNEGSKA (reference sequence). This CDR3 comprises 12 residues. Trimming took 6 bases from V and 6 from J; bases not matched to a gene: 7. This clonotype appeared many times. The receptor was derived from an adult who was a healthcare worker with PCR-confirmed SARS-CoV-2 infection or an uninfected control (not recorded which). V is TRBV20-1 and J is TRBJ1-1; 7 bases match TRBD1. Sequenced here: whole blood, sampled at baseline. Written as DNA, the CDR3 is TGCAGTGCATCTCAGGGGGACCCTGAAGCTTTCTTT. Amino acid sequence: CSASQGDPEAFF.